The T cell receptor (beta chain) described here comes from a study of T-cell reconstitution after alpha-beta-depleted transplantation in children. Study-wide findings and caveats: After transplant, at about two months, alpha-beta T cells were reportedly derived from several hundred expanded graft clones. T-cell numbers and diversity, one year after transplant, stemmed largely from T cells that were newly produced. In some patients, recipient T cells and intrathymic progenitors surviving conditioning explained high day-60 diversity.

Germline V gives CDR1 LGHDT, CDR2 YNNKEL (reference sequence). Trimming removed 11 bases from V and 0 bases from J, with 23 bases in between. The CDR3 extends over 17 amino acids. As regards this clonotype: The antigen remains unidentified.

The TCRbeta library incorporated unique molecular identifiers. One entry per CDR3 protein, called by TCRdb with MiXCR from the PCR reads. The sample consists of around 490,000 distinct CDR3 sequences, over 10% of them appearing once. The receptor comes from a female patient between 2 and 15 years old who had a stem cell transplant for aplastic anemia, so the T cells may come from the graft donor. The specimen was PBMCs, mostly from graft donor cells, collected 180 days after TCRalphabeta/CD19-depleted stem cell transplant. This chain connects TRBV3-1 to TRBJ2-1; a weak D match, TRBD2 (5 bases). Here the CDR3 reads CASSQEERWSSYNEQFF. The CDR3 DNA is TGTGCCTCCAGCCAAGAGGAGCGGTGGAGCTCCTACAATGAGCAGTTCTTC.